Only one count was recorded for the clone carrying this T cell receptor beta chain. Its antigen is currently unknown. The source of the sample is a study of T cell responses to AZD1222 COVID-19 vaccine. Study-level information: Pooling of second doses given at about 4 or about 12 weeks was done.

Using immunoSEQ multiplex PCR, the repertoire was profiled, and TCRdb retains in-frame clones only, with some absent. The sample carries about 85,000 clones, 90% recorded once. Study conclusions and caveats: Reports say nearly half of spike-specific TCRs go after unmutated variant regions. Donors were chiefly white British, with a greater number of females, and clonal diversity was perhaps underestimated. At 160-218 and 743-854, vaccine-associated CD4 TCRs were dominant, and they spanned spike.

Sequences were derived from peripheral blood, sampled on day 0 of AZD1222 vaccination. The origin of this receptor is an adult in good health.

The CDR3 DNA is TGCAGCGTTGGGAGGGGACAGTCGAACACCGGGGAGCTGTTTTTT. The encoded protein is CSVGRGQSNTGELFF. This rearrangement joins TRBV29-1 to TRBJ2-2; weak D call: TRBD1 (7 bases). The germline gives CDR1 SQVTM, CDR2 ANQGSEA. V was cut by 4 bases and J by 0 bases, with 12 bases left in between. The CDR3 consists of 15 residues.